This TCR beta chain comes out of a study of graft-versus-host responses after intestinal transplantation. The wider study: Those transplanted obtained multivisceral, liver-intestinal, or isolated intestinal grafts. The study's findings and limits: Among circulating GvH clones, peak levels were associated with early post-transplant declines in HvG clones. Present in recipient marrow, GvH clones included some that appeared first in ileum or blood.

The table came from immunoSEQ multiplex PCR; TCRdb's copy has only in-frame clones and leaves some out. The table has around 90,000 clones, approximately 92% seen once. The junction had 4 bases not matched to a gene; V was cut back by 10 bases and J by 2 bases. Germline V gene lookup returns CDR1 LNHDA and CDR2 SQIVND (reference sequence). The CDR3 has 13 amino acids. Notes on this clone: Its cognate antigen is unknown.

The chain links TRBV19 to TRBJ1-3; 8 bases match TRBD1. This TCR was recovered from a human donor who was the organ donor for an intestinal transplant. This specimen consisted of unstimulated CD8+ T cells sorted from spleen or lymph node cells, obtained before transplant. CDR3: CATKDRAGNTIYF. CDR3 nucleotide sequence: TGTGCCACTAAGGACAGGGCTGGAAACACCATATATTTT.